This record covers a single TCR beta chain. Trimming removed 6 bases from V and 5 bases from J; junction bases left unmatched: 6. CDR1 and CDR2 (germline): ENHRY, SYGVKD. CDR3 length: 14 amino acids. This sample is drawn from a study of T-cell memory formation after mild COVID-19. One entry per CDR3 protein results from TCRdb running MiXCR on the 5' RACE reads. Of about 340,000 distinct CDR3 sequences listed, 20% to 25% are singletons. This sequence was found in an adult woman who had mild COVID-19 (a few samples of this study predate the infection). Cell type and time point are not known. Sequenced material: PBMCs or a T cell subset sorted from them (not recorded which). This rearrangement joins TRBV10-3 to TRBJ2-2; 7 bases are a match to TRBD1. The CDR3 protein is CAISPLTGTGELFF. The CDR3 nucleotides read TGTGCCATCAGCCCCCTGACAGGGACCGGGGAGCTGTTTTTT.